This TCR beta chain was obtained from a study of CD8 T cells in ankylosing spondylitis (dated by TCRdb to about 2017). Broadly, across the study: The study profiled T cell receptor beta repertoires in healthy donors and ankylosing spondylitis patients to find disease-linked TCR variants. Peripheral blood was sampled, and synovial fluid was additionally collected from ankylosing spondylitis patients. In total, the full study cohort was made up of roughly 110 healthy donors and 25 ankylosing spondylitis patients.

V has 4 bases trimmed and J has 6 bases trimmed; junction bases matching no gene number 17. For CDR1 and CDR2, the germline V gene (reference sequence) lists SGHAT and FQDESV. The CDR3 measures 17 amino acids from cysteine to phenylalanine. The CDR3 DNA has 51 bases and is translated from base 1. The listed sequencing device is Illumina HiSeq 2500. Quantitative 5'-RACE with molecular barcodes was used to prepare TCR beta libraries. From the authors' description of their analysis: A new computational method, built on a probabilistic model of VDJ rearrangement, was used to identify disease-linked TCR variants. Starting from the raw public reads, TCRdb applied fastp trimming at Q25, assembled clones with MiXCR and retained in-frame beta chains. Each CDR3 protein gets just one entry, which takes the most common genes and DNA from the rows behind it. It is TCRdb's table, rather than the study itself, that gives the V and J calls and clone size. This sample lists hundreds of thousands of distinct CDR3 sequences; roughly a quarter were detected once. The ten largest clones represent 0.89% of the sample.

Of note for this clonotype: What antigen it recognizes has not been identified. The record has no base qualities; no much larger clone is one base away.

What the research found in general, with its limitations: Some of the motif variants had been reported before in the synovial fluid and blood of reactive arthritis patients, a finding that suggests common disease-initiation mechanisms. Blood from ankylosing spondylitis patients appeared to be characterized by a TCR beta motif made up of several highly homologous amino acid variants. A CD8+ phenotype was shown by the disease-linked clones, which were found at relatively low frequencies in peripheral blood. The disease-linked clones were reported to be significantly enriched in matched synovial fluid samples from ankylosing spondylitis patients.

The receptor's source is a male donor with ankylosing spondylitis. Here the chain combines TRBV11-1 and TRBJ1-1; the central 7 bases match TRBD1. Material: blood, either unsorted or a sorted T cell fraction (not recorded which). The CDR3 region has the sequence CASSSDRDRGLWAEAFF. In nucleotides, the sequence is TGTGCCAGCAGCTCAGACCGGGACAGAGGCCTCTGGGCTGAAGCTTTCTTT.